This T cell receptor (beta chain) appears in the sequencing data of a study of patients and donors after allogeneic stem cell transplantation. From the RT-PCR reads, TCRdb called clonotypes with MiXCR, one entry per CDR3 protein. The repertoire holds about 90,000 distinct CDR3 sequences, about 48% seen once, with 60% to 75% in the top ten. The CDR3 consists of 18 residues. The junction had 7 bases not matched to a gene; V was cut back by 3 bases and J by 0 bases. Germline V gene sequence: CDR1 SEHNR, CDR2 FQNEAQ (reference sequence). The rearrangement uses TRBV7-9 and TRBJ2-5; 13 bases are a match to TRBD2. Sequencing used blood, either unsorted or a sorted T cell fraction (not recorded which). This clonotype was sampled from a human donor who was either an allogeneic HSCT recipient or a stem cell or donor lymphocyte infusion donor (not recorded which). It is not recorded whose cells these are; they may come from a transplant donor. CDR3 bases: TGTGCCAGCAGCTTCGGGACTAGCGGGATTGAGTACCAAGAGACCCAGTACTTC. Translating it yields CASSFGTSGIEYQETQYF.